This T cell receptor beta chain derives from a study of T cells in Graves' hyperthyroidism and ophthalmopathy. J was trimmed by 2 bases and V by 1 base; bases with no gene match: 2. The CDR3 runs to 15 residues. CDR1 and CDR2 from the germline V gene are SNHLY and FYNNEI. Researchers amplified the TCR beta CDR3 regions from RNA transcripts. RT-PCR in the first round (using the HTBI primer set) targeted the TCR CDR3. Via MiXCR, TCRdb re-called the multiplex PCR reads, giving one row per CDR3 protein. The sample shows about 840,000 distinct CDR3 sequences, approximately 40% of them seen only once. This clonotype has a count of ten or more.

Sequenced material: blood. The clonotype comes from a man aged 18 to 35 with Graves' hyperthyroidism. This sequence joins TRBV2 and TRBJ1-5, with 7 bases fitting TRBD1. CDR3 DNA sequence: TGTGCCAGCAGTGAAGTCCAGGGGGGCAATCAGCCCCAGCATTTT. Translated, it gives CASSEVQGGNQPQHF.